The T cell receptor (beta chain) described here comes from a study of blood T cells in healthy people across ages (dated by TCRdb to 2014 to 2015). For the wider study: Template switching captured roughly one uniquely barcoded TCR beta cDNA molecule per two T cells in model experiments. Age-related changes in TCR beta repertoire diversity were measured in the study by deep sequencing normalized with unique cDNA molecular identifiers. For two donors (one aged 18 to 30 and one aged 80 or older), the study analyzed two additional independent replicas of 1 million unique cDNA reads from the same blood draw. The donors were split into four age groups: young (average approximately 16 years), middle-aged (39), aged (more than 60) and long-lived (about 82).

Note on this clonotype: Its antigen remains unidentified. The input lacks base qualities; no much larger clone sits a single base away.

What the authors observed across the whole study: A strong correlation was found between observed TCR beta diversity and the percentage of naive T cells measured by flow cytometry. Because the CMV infection status of the donors was unknown, age-related changes in expanded clonotypes may potentially have been confounded. Compared with the aged group, the long-lived group had more naive CD4+ T cells, fewer expanded clones and increased TCR diversity, a pattern suggesting age selection. Bulk unsorted PBMC profiling prevented conclusive comparison of naive and antigen-experienced compartments. Estimates of total diversity from one million sequenced T cells were regarded as lower bounds and underestimates. Observed TCR beta diversity per million T cells fell roughly linearly with age, and a significant reduction was already apparent by age roughly 40.

The donors were 40 or so Caucasian individuals from Russia, aged 6 to 90 years, who were systemically healthy. Around 10 milliliters of peripheral blood were collected from each donor into EDTA-treated Vacutainer tubes. PBMCs were isolated by Ficoll-Paque density-gradient centrifugation, with at least 6.5 million obtained per sample. Trizol reagent was used to extract total RNA from PBMCs, with at least 5 micrograms per sample. For every donor, flow cytometry on a PBMC aliquot measured the percentage of naive CD45RAhigh/CD27high T cells. Library prep was done by 5' RACE. The sample was run on an Illumina HiSeq 2500. A second PCR of about 6 to 11 cycles was run with a J-beta primer mix and a sample-barcoded 5' primer. A template-switch 5' adaptor carrying 12 random nucleotides introduced a unique molecular identifier onto each TCR beta cDNA molecule. Each sample yielded at least 3 million CDR3-containing paired-end reads. All of the RNA was converted into first-strand cDNA using the Mint cDNA synthesis kit, with a TRBC-specific oligonucleotide serving as the primer. Following uracil-DNA glycosylase treatment, a first 18-cycle PCR with universal primers M1SS and BC2_uni_R was performed on all cDNA. Regarding the original processing steps: Normalization of each sample was performed by random selection of 1 million high-quality reads, each carrying a distinct molecular identifier. Instead of being binned into consensus sequences, reads with shared molecular identifiers were discarded. CDR3 identification, clonotype clustering and error correction used MiTCR with a Q25 quality threshold and the strictest error-elimination algorithm. A nonparametric unseen species model with Euler transformation was used to estimate lower-bound total TCR beta diversity. Using fastp at Q25 and MiXCR, TCRdb reprocessed the public reads and kept productive beta chains. For every CDR3 protein sequence, its rows merge into one entry that carries the most common genes and DNA. The V and J calls and clone size are TCRdb's, not the authors'. The sample table lists roughly 800,000 distinct CDR3 sequences, approximately 24% of them with a count of one. The top ten clones comprise about 3% of the sample.

The germline V gene (reference sequence) provides CDR1 DFQATT and CDR2 SNEGSKA. Including the terminal cysteine and phenylalanine, the CDR3 comprises 14 residues. Here the CDR3 DNA is all that survives: 42 bases in frame from base 1. These same records also appear under a second study, on T cells of mothers and their children. From the second report: Nine systemically healthy Caucasian individuals, comprising three mothers and their six children, were included as donors. cDNA synthesis used all of the extracted RNA, with 1.5 ug of RNA in each 15 ul reaction. In the second PCR, the M1S primer added sample barcodes and 2-4 random nucleotides. Over 8 million TCR beta CDR3 reads were obtained for each mother, and 2.7 million or so reads were obtained for each child. Thymic selection shapes the output of TCR recombination in a similar way in related and unrelated pairs, and inherited differences have a minor effect. Normalized repertoire overlap in related mother-child pairs was always slightly higher than in unrelated mother-child pairs, but the difference was never significant. With a sensitivity of roughly 93 clones per million clonotypes, no persistent microchimeric T cell clones were detected. In the study, deep NGS was used to compare the TCR beta repertoires of mothers and children, and features distinguishing related mother-child pairs from unrelated individuals were sought. On average, the children were approximately 11 +/- 4 years old, while the mothers were approximately 41 +/- 4 years old. After adapter ligation was performed with NEBNext reagents, the libraries were sequenced on an Illumina HiSeq 2000 with 100+100 nt paired-end reads. To avoid cross-contamination, the mother libraries and the child libraries were prepared a month apart and sequenced in separate runs. Each donor had between about 450,000 and 2,200,000 distinct TCR beta clonotypes identified. Naive TCR beta clonotypes were estimated from low-frequency clonotypes matched to each donor's FACS-determined naive share, without sorting.

This clonotype was obtained from a boy younger than 18 in good health. Sample: blood. The chain is assembled from TRBV20-1 and TRBJ2-5, and the D gene may be TRBD1, 6 bases matching. The J call may not be correct, given that the DNA end is closer to TRBJ2-7. The CDR3 sequence is CSARGQDRPYEQYF. Here is the DNA: TGCAGTGCTAGAGGTCAGGACAGACCCTACGAGCAGTACTTC.